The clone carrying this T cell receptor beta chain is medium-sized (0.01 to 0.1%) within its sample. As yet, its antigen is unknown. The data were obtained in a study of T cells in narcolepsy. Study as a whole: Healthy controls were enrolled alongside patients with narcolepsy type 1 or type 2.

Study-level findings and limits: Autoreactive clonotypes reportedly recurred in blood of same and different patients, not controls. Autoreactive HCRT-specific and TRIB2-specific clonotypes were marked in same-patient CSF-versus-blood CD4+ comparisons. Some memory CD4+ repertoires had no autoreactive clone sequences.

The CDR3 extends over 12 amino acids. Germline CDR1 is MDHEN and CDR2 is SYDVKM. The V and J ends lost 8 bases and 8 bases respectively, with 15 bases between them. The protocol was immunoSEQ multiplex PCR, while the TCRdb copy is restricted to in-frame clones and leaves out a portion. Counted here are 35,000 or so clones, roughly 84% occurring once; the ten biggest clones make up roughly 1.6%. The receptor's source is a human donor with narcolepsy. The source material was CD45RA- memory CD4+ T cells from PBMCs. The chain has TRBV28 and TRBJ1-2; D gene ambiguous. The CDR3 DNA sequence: TGTGCCAGCCAAACTGGAGGGCGCGGCTACACCTTC. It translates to CASQTGGRGYTF.